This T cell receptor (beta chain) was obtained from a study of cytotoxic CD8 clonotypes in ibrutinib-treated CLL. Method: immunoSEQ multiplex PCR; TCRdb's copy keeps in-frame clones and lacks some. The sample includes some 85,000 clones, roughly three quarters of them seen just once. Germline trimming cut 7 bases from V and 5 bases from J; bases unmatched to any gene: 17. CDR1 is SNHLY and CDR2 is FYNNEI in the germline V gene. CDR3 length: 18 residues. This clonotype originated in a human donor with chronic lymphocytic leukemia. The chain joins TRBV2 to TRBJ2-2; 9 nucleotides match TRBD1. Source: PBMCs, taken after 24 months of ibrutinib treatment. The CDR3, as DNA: TGTGCCAGCACTCCCCGAACGCGAGGGACAGGGCAAACCGGGGAGCTGTTTTTT. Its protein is CASTPRTRGTGQTGELFF.